This T cell receptor beta chain was recorded in a study of T cell repertoires in cytomegalovirus infection. Study information: Both CMV infection and a matching HLA type were indicated by public TCR beta signatures. Findings and limits, study-wide: Identification of carriers of CMV plus the relevant HLA was performed using cumulative public TCR beta family frequency. Dominating the ex vivo response were HLA-C-restricted CMV-specific TCR beta clonotypes.

This clonotype was picked up one time. What it recognizes is unknown. Germline V gene lookup returns CDR1 SGHRS and CDR2 YFSETQ. This CDR3 comprises 13 residues. The ends lost 4 bases at V and 7 bases at J; junction bases unmatched: 8. One entry per CDR3 protein results from TCRdb running MiXCR on the reads. Of about 740,000 distinct CDR3 sequences in the sample, approximately 34% were seen once. The chain combines TRBV5-1 with TRBJ2-7, with 7 nucleotides matching TRBD2. The clonotype was recovered from a human donor in good health (CMV status not recorded). Some clones in this sample may be carry-over from other donors' samples. Specimen: PBMCs. The DNA of the CDR3 is TGCGCCAGCAGCCACCTACGGGGGGTTGAGCAGTACTTC. As protein: CASSHLRGVEQYF.